This T cell receptor beta chain was captured in a study of blood T cell repertoires in COVID-19. This CDR3 contains 14 residues. V shed 3 bases, J shed 3 bases, and the junction held 3 bases outside the gene matches. From germline, CDR1 is SGHDN and CDR2 FVKESK. The repertoire was sequenced with immunoSEQ multiplex PCR; TCRdb's copy has only in-frame clones and lacks some. The sample consists of about 260,000 clones, approximately 85% of them appearing once. The genes are TRBV14 and TRBJ2-7; TRBD1 matches at 9 bases. Sequencing input: peripheral blood. The receptor was derived from a human donor in a cohort sampled during active COVID-19. In nucleotides, the CDR3 is TGTGCCAGCAGCCACGACAGGGGGTTCTACGAGCAGTACTTC. Translated: CASSHDRGFYEQYF. Together with reference TRBV14 and TRBJ2-7, the CDR3 gives the full variable domain: EAGVTQFPSHSVIEKGQTVTLRCDPISGHDNLYWYRRVMGKEIKFLLHFVKESKQDESGMPNNRFLAERTGGTYSTLKVQPAELEDSGVYFCASSHDRGFYEQYFGPGTRLTVT.